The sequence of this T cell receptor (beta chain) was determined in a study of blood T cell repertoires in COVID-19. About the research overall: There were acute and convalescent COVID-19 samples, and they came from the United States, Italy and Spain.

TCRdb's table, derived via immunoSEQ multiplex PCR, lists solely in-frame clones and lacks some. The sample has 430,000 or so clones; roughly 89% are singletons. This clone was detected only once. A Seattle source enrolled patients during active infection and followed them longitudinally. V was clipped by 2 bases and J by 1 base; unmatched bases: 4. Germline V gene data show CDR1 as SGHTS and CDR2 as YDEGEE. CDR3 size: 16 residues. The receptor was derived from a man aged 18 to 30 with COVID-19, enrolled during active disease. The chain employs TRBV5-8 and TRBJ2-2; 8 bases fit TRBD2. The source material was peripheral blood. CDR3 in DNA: TGTGCCAGCAGCTTCCCTCGGGGGGGGAACACCGGGGAGCTGTTTTTT. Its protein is CASSFPRGGNTGELFF.